This TCR beta chain is drawn from a study of cytomegalovirus exposure and HLA in healthy donors. Germline CDR1 and CDR2: SNHLY and FYNNEI. There are 12 residues in the CDR3. With 7 bases removed from V and 1 base from J, the gap between germline ends came to 5 bases. PCR was performed using 60 Vbeta and 13 Jbeta primers. Measured with immunoSEQ multiplex PCR; TCRdb has only the in-frame clones, and not every one. The sample contains some 110,000 clones, about 72% of which appear only once. The source of this sequence is a man aged 50 to 59 in good health and CMV-seropositive. The sample consisted of PBMCs. The rearrangement uses TRBV2 and TRBJ1-5; D call uncertain. CDR3 sequence: CASTVSNQPQHF. The CDR3 nucleotides read TGTGCCAGCACCGTGAGCAATCAGCCCCAGCATTTT.